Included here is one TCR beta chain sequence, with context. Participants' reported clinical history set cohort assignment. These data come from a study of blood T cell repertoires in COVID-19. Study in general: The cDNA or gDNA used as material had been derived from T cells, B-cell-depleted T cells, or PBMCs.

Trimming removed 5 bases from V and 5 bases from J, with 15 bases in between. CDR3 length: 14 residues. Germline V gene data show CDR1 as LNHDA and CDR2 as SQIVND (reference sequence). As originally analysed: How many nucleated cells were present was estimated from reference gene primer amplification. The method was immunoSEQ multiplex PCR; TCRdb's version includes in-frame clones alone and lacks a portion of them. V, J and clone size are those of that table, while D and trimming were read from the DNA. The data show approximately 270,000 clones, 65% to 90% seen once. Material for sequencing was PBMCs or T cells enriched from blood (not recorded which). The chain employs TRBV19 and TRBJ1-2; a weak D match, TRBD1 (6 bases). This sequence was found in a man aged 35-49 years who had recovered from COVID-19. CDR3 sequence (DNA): TGTGCCAGTAGTCCTTCCGGGACACTTTATGGCTACACCTTC. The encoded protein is CASSPSGTLYGYTF.